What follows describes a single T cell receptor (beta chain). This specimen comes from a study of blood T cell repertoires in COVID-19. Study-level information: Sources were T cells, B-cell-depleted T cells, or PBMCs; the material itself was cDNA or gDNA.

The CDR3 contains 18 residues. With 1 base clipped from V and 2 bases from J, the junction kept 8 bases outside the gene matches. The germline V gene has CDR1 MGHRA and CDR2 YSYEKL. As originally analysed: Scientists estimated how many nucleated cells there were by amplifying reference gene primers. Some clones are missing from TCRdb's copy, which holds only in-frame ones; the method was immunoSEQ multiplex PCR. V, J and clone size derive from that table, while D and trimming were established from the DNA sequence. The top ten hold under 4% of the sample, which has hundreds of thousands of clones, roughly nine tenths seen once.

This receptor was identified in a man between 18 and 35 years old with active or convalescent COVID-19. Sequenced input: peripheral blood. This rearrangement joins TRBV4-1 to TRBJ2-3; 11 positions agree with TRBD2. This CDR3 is CASSQGVLAGVDTDTQYF. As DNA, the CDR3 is TGCGCCAGCAGCCAAGGAGTACTAGCGGGAGTCGACACAGATACGCAGTATTTT.